Listed here are 5 T cell receptor beta chains from one sample, sequenced in a study of blood T cell repertoires in COVID-19. Here immunoSEQ multiplex PCR was the method, and the copy in TCRdb shows in-frame clones only, minus some. The sample contains roughly 200,000 clones, about 83% of which appear only once. The sample comprised peripheral blood. Receptors were obtained from a person aged 65 to 85 with COVID-19, enrolled during active disease.

J is TRBJ1-4 and V is TRBV7-9, with 9 bases lining up with TRBD1. The CDR3 sequence is 16 residues long. Germline CDR1 SEHNR, CDR2 FQNEAQ (reference sequence). After removal of 5 bases from V and 6 bases from J, the junction contained 10 bases not matched to a gene. This CDR3 reads CASSHLDRGLDEKLFF. CDR3 DNA sequence: TGTGCCAGCAGCCATTTGGACAGGGGTCTTGATGAAAAACTGTTTTTT.

The V call is TRBV27, the J call TRBJ2-7, with D possibly TRBD2 on 5 matching bases. CDR3 length equals 13 residues. Germline CDR1 reads MNHEY; CDR2 reads SMNVEV (reference sequence). Between the trimmed V and J ends, which lost 8 bases and 6 bases, there was a span of 17 bases. CDR3 bases: TGTGCCAGCCGCTTGGGAGCTGCGCCCGAGCAGTACTTC. It encodes CASRLGAAPEQYF.

The chain employs TRBV4-3 and TRBJ2-1; 14 bases are a match to TRBD2. The V gene end was trimmed by 3 bases and the J gene end by 2 bases; junction bases not matched to a gene: 6. Germline V gene sequence: CDR1 LGHNA, CDR2 YSLEER. The CDR3 covers 18 residues. The CDR3 is CASSQFAGLAGAYNEQFF. The CDR3 bases are TGCGCCAGCAGCCAGTTCGCGGGACTAGCGGGAGCCTACAATGAGCAGTTCTTC.

This clone was counted a few times. V usage is TRBV4-2 and J usage is TRBJ2-2, with TRBD2 identical over 7 bases. This CDR3 has 16 residues. The germline V gene encodes CDR1 LGHNA and CDR2 YNFKEQ. V gave up 2 bases and J gave up 6 bases; unmatched junction bases: 9. CDR3 sequence (DNA): TGTGCCAGCAGCCAATACGAGCGGGGTCCGGCCGGGGAGCTGTTTTTT. Protein product: CASSQYERGPAGELFF.

The chain is built from TRBV28 and TRBJ1-1; 8 bases are shared with TRBD1. CDR1 and CDR2 from the germline V gene are MDHEN and SYDVKM. V shed 6 bases and J 8 bases; nucleotides not matched to a gene: 23. The CDR3 runs 18 residues. In DNA, the CDR3 is TGTGCCAGCAGAACTACTGACAGGGGCCGCCGTAGGGGTGTAGAAGCTTTCTTT. Protein sequence: CASRTTDRGRRRGVEAFF.